The 14 T cell receptor beta chains below come from one sample, sequenced in a study of breast tumors, draining lymph nodes, adjacent tissues. MiXCR, applied by TCRdb to the multiplex PCR reads, yields one record per CDR3 protein. The data hold 150,000 to 200,000 distinct CDR3 sequences, with around a third observed a single time. Axillary draining lymph nodes of breast cancer patients supplied the node samples. Sequenced input: axillary lymph node tissue. These TCRs come from a female donor with breast cancer. Some clones in this sample may be carry-over from other donors' samples.

This chain uses TRBV29-1 with TRBJ2-7; 8 bases are shared with TRBD1. The V gene end was trimmed by 1 base and the J gene end by 1 base; junction bases not matched to a gene: 3. There are 14 residues in the CDR3. Germline V CDR1 and CDR2: SQVTM, ANQGSEA. CDR3 DNA sequence: TGCAGCGTTGAAGCGGGACAGGCATCCTACGAGCAGTACTTC. Translating it yields CSVEAGQASYEQYF.

The rearrangement links TRBV7-3 to TRBJ2-1; 9 bases match TRBD2. This CDR3 is built from 15 residues. J lost 6 bases, V lost 2 bases, and 5 bases had no gene match. Germline CDR1 reads SGHTA; CDR2 reads FQGTGA. CDR3 DNA: TGTGCCAGCAGCTTAGCGGGAGGGCCGCGCAATGAGCAGTTCTTC. Protein sequence: CASSLAGGPRNEQFF.

This clonotype has at least ten counts. This chain connects TRBV7-9 to TRBJ1-2; D uncertain. Germline loops: CDR1 SEHNR, CDR2 FQNEAQ (reference sequence). V lost 1 base, J lost 6 bases, and 12 bases lay in between. This CDR3 region has 14 residues. The CDR3 coding sequence is TGTGCCAGCAGCTTAGTTGGACCGAGGGATGGCTACACCTTC. Encoded protein: CASSLVGPRDGYTF.

This clonotype was detected ten times or more. The junction departs from germline at one end; a sequencing error may be responsible. The chain joins TRBV12-3 or TRBV12-4 to TRBJ2-5; TRBD1 agrees at 9 bases. This CDR3 is 14 amino acids long. CDR3 in DNA: TGCGCCAGCAGCCCACGACAGGGGGTAGAGACCCAGTACTTC. Encoded protein: CASSPRQGVETQYF.

About this clonotype itself: A much larger clone lies one base from this, so it may be a read error. V is TRBV6-5 and J is TRBJ1-4; possible D gene TRBD1, 5 bases. V lost 5 bases, J lost 8 bases, and 15 bases lay in between. The V gene's germline CDR1 is MNHEY and CDR2 SVGAGI. The length of the CDR3 is 14 residues. CDR3: CASSHGGAGEKLFF. DNA of the CDR3: TGTGCCAGCAGTCACGGAGGGGCCGGAGAAAAACTGTTTTTT.

The sample holds many counts of this clonotype. The J gene is TRBJ2-1, the V gene TRBV6-5, with D possibly TRBD2 on 6 matching bases. The CDR3 contains 15 residues. Germline V gene data show CDR1 as MNHEY and CDR2 as SVGAGI. Deletions cut 4 bases from V and 5 bases from J, with 15 bases between. Here the CDR3 reads CASSFAGLANNEQFF. The CDR3 DNA reads TGTGCCAGCAGTTTCGCGGGACTGGCAAACAATGAGCAGTTCTTC.

In this sample, this clonotype turned up a few times. The chain joins TRBV2 to TRBJ1-1; possibly TRBD1 for D (6 bases). Germline values: CDR1 SNHLY, CDR2 FYNNEI. The CDR3 consists of 12 residues. V was clipped by 6 bases and J by 11 bases, with 16 bases between them. Here the CDR3 DNA reads TGTGCCAGCAGGGAACCGACAGGTCGGGCTTTCTTT. Translated, it gives CASREPTGRAFF.

In regard to this clonotype: It may be a read error: a sequence one base away is much more abundant. The rearrangement links TRBV7-2 to TRBJ2-1; D uncertain. The CDR3 spans 13 residues. Germline CDR1 is SGHTA and CDR2 is FQGNSA. The chain's CDR3 is CASSQRTYSEQFF. The CDR3 DNA is TGTGCCAGCAGCCAAAGGACCTACAGTGAGCAGTTCTTC. Full variable domain (rest looked up from reference TRBV7-2 and TRBJ2-1): GAGVSQSPSNKVTEKGKDVELRCDPISGHTALYWYRQSLGQGLEFLIYFQGNSAPDKSGLPSDRFSAERTGGSVSTLTIQRTQQEDSAVYLCASSQRTYSEQFFGPGTRLTVL.

This clonotype was counted ten times or more. This chain uses TRBV5-4 with TRBJ2-7; 9 nucleotides match TRBD2. The germline V gene has CDR1 SGHNT and CDR2 YYREEE (reference sequence). J was trimmed by 6 bases and V by 3 bases; bases with no gene match: 4. The CDR3 is 13 amino acids. The CDR3 nucleotides read TGTGCCAGCAGCTCCGGGACTAGCCTCGAGCAGTACTTC. It encodes CASSSGTSLEQYF.

The chain is built from TRBV5-4 and TRBJ1-1; 10 bases agree with TRBD1. CDR1 and CDR2 from the germline V gene are SGHNT and YYREEE (reference sequence). Unmatched junction bases numbered 5, after V lost 0 bases and J lost 3 bases. The CDR3 runs 16 residues. The CDR3 sequence is CASSLDSGTGDTEAFF. In nucleotides, the CDR3 is TGTGCCAGCAGCTTGGACTCCGGGACAGGGGACACTGAAGCTTTCTTT.

This clonotype was observed at least ten times. This sequence joins TRBV20-1 and TRBJ1-2, with 7 bases fitting TRBD1. Germline V gene data show CDR1 as DFQATT and CDR2 as SNEGSKA (reference sequence). The CDR3 totals 15 residues. Germline trimming cut 0 bases from V and 8 bases from J; bases unmatched to any gene: 12. As DNA, the CDR3 is TGCAGTGCTAGAGATCGACAGGGTACCGCCCGGGGCTACACCTTC. It encodes CSARDRQGTARGYTF.

This clonotype was counted at least ten times. This chain links TRBV12-3 or TRBV12-4 with TRBJ1-2; a weak D match, TRBD1 (6 bases). Trimming left V 3 bases short and J 1 base short, with 15 bases between. The CDR3 is 16 amino acids. CDR3 sequence (DNA): TGTGCCAGCAGTTTGGGGCGGGGGGCAGATAACTATGGCTACACCTTC. Translating gives CASSLGRGADNYGYTF.

This clonotype was counted only a few times. This rearrangement joins TRBV5-4 to TRBJ2-1; TRBD2 aligns across 10 bases. Germline V gene lookup returns CDR1 SGHNT and CDR2 YYREEE (reference sequence). This CDR3 region has 12 residues. Losses at the gene ends were 1 base for V and 16 bases for J; bases not matched to a gene: 5. The CDR3 loop is CASSLSSGSLFF. The DNA for the CDR3 is TGTGCCAGCAGCTTGTCTAGCGGGAGTCTTTTCTTC.

Concerning this clonotype itself: This may come from a read error, since a much larger clone is one base off. The chain carries TRBV30 and TRBJ2-7; D may be TRBD1 or TRBD2 (5 bases each). Looked up from germline, CDR1 is GTSNPN and CDR2 is SVGIG (reference sequence). This CDR3 is built from 11 residues. CDR3 in DNA: TGTGCCCGGAGTCCCCCGGGACCTCAGTACTTC. Translation: CARSPPGPQYF.